Below are 14 T cell receptor beta chains sequenced from a single sample in a study of shared clonotypes between healthy human individuals. TCRdb's table, derived via immunoSEQ multiplex PCR, lists solely in-frame clones and lacks some. The table lists approximately 2.1 million clones, 85% to 95% of them singletons, with 0.39% in the top ten. The sequenced sample consisted of naive CD4+ T cells from PBMCs. Subset meaning: CD45RA+ positively selected. The receptors stem from a man aged 18 to 35 in good health. Some clones in this sample may be carry-over from other donors' samples.

This sequence joins TRBV5-1 and TRBJ2-5; D possibly corresponds to TRBD2 (5 bases). Germline lookup yields CDR1 SGHRS and CDR2 YFSETQ. The CDR3 covers 14 residues. Trimming stripped 0 bases from V and 5 bases from J, with 11 bases between. The CDR3 coding sequence is TGCGCCAGCAGCTTGGCCGAGGGTTGGGAGACCCAGTACTTC. Translated: CASSLAEGWETQYF. The full variable domain, rest sourced from reference TRBV5-1 and TRBJ2-5, is KAGVTQTPRYLIKTRGQQVTLSCSPISGHRSVSWYQQTPGQGLQFLFEYFSETQRNKGNFPGRFSGRQFSNSRSEMNVSTLELGDSALYLCASSLAEGWETQYFGPGTRLLVL.

The chain has TRBV27 and TRBJ1-4; 9 nucleotides line up with TRBD1. From germline, CDR1 is MNHEY and CDR2 SMNVEV (reference sequence). The CDR3 spans 16 residues. V shed 6 bases and J 6 bases; nucleotides not matched to a gene: 11. This CDR3 is CASRQRAGTGYEKLFF. The DNA of the CDR3 is TGTGCCAGCAGGCAGAGGGCCGGGACAGGGTATGAAAAACTGTTTTTT.

The V and J genes are TRBV6-5 and TRBJ1-1, with D maybe TRBD1 (5 bases). The CDR3 extends over 15 amino acids. Per germline, CDR1 MNHEY and CDR2 SVGAGI. V dropped 2 bases and J dropped 0 bases, with 10 bases sitting between them. CDR3 nucleotide sequence: TGTGCCAGCAGTTACGGGGCAGGAGTGAACACTGAAGCTTTCTTT. The encoded protein is CASSYGAGVNTEAFF.

The V call is TRBV27, the J call TRBJ2-1, with D perhaps matching TRBD2 (5 bases). Trimming left V 2 bases short and J 9 bases short, with 23 bases between. Germline CDR1 and CDR2: MNHEY and SMNVEV (reference sequence). The length of the CDR3 is 17 residues. The CDR3, as DNA: TGTGCCAGCAGTTTAACCTACACTAAGACCGGACGGGGTGAGCAGTTCTTC. This sequence encodes CASSLTYTKTGRGEQFF.

The rearrangement links TRBV19 to TRBJ2-5; possible D gene TRBD2, 5 bases. Germline V lookup: CDR1 LNHDA, CDR2 SQIVND (reference sequence). The CDR3 has 14 amino acids. V lost 5 bases and J lost 5, with 15 bases in between. The CDR3, as DNA: TGTGCCAGTAGTGGTGGAGGCCCTGGGGAGACCCAGTACTTC. Translating it yields CASSGGGPGETQYF.

The chain couples TRBV6-5 to TRBJ2-2, with TRBD1 matching 9 bases. With V trimmed by 6 bases and J by 5 bases, 7 bases remained unmatched. There are 15 residues in the CDR3. Per the germline V gene, CDR1 is MNHEY and CDR2 is SVGAGI. CDR3 sequence: CASRRQGGGTGELFF. The CDR3 DNA reads as TGTGCCAGCAGGAGACAGGGGGGAGGAACCGGGGAGCTGTTTTTT.

The chain couples TRBV5-1 to TRBJ1-3; the D gene is possibly TRBD1 (6 bases). The CDR3 has 14 residues. V lost 4 bases to trimming and J lost 0 bases, with 8 bases between them. CDR1 and CDR2 (germline): SGHRS, YFSETQ. The CDR3 region has the DNA TGCGCCAGCAGCCGGACAGACTCTGGAAACACCATATATTTT. Its translation: CASSRTDSGNTIYF.

In DNA, the CDR3 is TGTGCCAGCAGTCTCACAGGGGATGGGGCCTATGGCTACACCTTC. This gives the protein CASSLTGDGAYGYTF. This chain links TRBV6-5 with TRBJ1-2; the match to TRBD1 covers 7 bases. The germline CDR1 and CDR2 sequences are MNHEY and SVGAGI. This CDR3 is 15 amino acids long. Trimming cost V 5 bases and J 4 bases; bases outside gene matches: 10.

CDR3 bases: TGTGCCAGCAGAGCGGGGGGAGCAATCGGGCAGTACTTC. The encoded protein is CASRAGGAIGQYF. This chain links TRBV6-6 with TRBJ2-7, with 9 bases aligning to TRBD2. Germline trimming cut 6 bases from V and 9 bases from J; bases unmatched to any gene: 9. This CDR3 contains 13 residues. Germline V gene data show CDR1 as MNHNY and CDR2 as SVGAGI (reference sequence).

V is TRBV27 and J is TRBJ2-1, with TRBD1 identical over 8 bases. Trimming removed 7 bases from V and 5 bases from J; junction bases left unmatched: 10. The CDR3 contains 15 residues. The germline V gene has CDR1 MNHEY and CDR2 SMNVEV (reference sequence). The CDR3 is CASTKVAGGHNEQFF. Here the CDR3 DNA reads TGTGCCAGCACGAAGGTGGCAGGGGGCCACAATGAGCAGTTCTTC.

Comment on this clone: Other DNA sequences from this sample encode an identical CDR3 as well. The V and J genes are TRBV9 and TRBJ2-3; possible D gene TRBD2, 5 bases. Trimming pared 1 base from V and 2 bases from J, leaving 8 bases between. The CDR3 is made up of 14 amino acids. CDR1 and CDR2 (germline): SGDLS, YYNGEE. The CDR3 nucleotides read TGTGCCAGCAGCGTAAGAGGGTCCACAGATACGCAGTATTTT. It codes for CASSVRGSTDTQYF.

The rearrangement links TRBV4-1 to TRBJ2-2, with TRBD1 identical over 9 bases. Germline CDR1 reads MGHRA; CDR2 reads YSYEKL. The CDR3 spans 15 residues. V gave up 3 bases and J gave up 3 bases; unmatched junction bases: 2. CDR3 region: CASSHRDRDTGELFF. DNA for the CDR3: TGCGCCAGCAGCCACCGGGACAGGGACACCGGGGAGCTGTTTTTT.

This clone was detected only once. V gene TRBV18 combines with J gene TRBJ2-2; 10 bases agree with TRBD2. Germline CDR1 reads KGHSH; CDR2 reads LQKENI. The CDR3 loop spans 18 amino acids. The J segment lost 1 base and the V segment lost 3 bases, leaving 8 bases of the junction unmatched. CDR3 nucleotide sequence: TGTGCCAGCTCACCGACACAAGGACTAGCGGTGAACACCGGGGAGCTGTTTTTT. Translating gives CASSPTQGLAVNTGELFF.

This chain links TRBV29-1 with TRBJ2-3; no definite D call. The V end was cut by 3 bases, the J end by 2 bases, with 6 bases between. CDR1 is SQVTM, CDR2 ANQGSEA, per germline. This CDR3 comprises 12 residues. The CDR3 nucleotides read TGCAGCGTTGAGGCCCACACAGATACGCAGTATTTT. Amino acid sequence: CSVEAHTDTQYF.